This T cell receptor beta chain was captured by sequencing in a study of T cell changes during pregnancy in multiple sclerosis (dated by TCRdb to between 2018 and 2021). Context from the whole study: In women with multiple sclerosis, the researchers looked at how the T cell repertoire shifted as pregnancy progressed.

For this clone: Its recognized antigen is unknown. Within one base of it there is no much larger clone, and no base qualities were kept.

The library was built by means of the immunoSEQ multiplex PCR assay. TCRdb obtained this table from immuneACCESS and retained in-frame rearrangements with V and J assigned. These tables miss some clones; where compared with another copy, unresolved V genes account for less than half of the shortfall, and the remainder is unexplained. The sample records more than 25,000 clones, 90% to 95% of which are singletons. The biggest ten clones account for around 0.7% of the sample. The CDR3, cysteine through phenylalanine, is 12 amino acids long. The retained sequence is limited to the CDR3, 36 bases, with the frame set at the first base. Looking up the germline V gene yields CDR1 SGHDT and CDR2 YYEEEE. Trimming at the junction amounts to 1 base on V and 7 bases on J, and the germline ends lie 6 bases apart.

Sequenced material: CD4+ T cells from peripheral blood mononuclear cells, taken in the first trimester of pregnancy. This TCR was recovered from a female donor with multiple sclerosis, enrolled in a pregnancy study. The V and J genes are TRBV5-6 and TRBJ1-5, with the D segment identity uncertain. In nucleotides, the sequence is TGTGCCAGCAGCTTGAGAGGGCAGCCCCAGCATTTT. This codes for CASSLRGQPQHF. With the portions outside the CDR3 filled from the reference TRBV5-6 and TRBJ1-5 genes, the complete variable region becomes DAGVTQSPTHLIKTRGQQVTLRCSPKSGHDTVSWYQQALGQGPQFIFQYYEEEERQRGNFPDRFSGHQFPNYSSELNVNALLLGDSALYLCASSLRGQPQHFGDGTRLSIL.